This section outlines one TCR beta chain sequence together with its context. The antigen is not known. The CDR3 runs 16 residues. The trim removed 0 bases at V and 3 bases at J, leaving 4 bases unmatched. From germline, CDR1 is LGHNA and CDR2 YSLEER. Assay used: immunoSEQ multiplex PCR; TCRdb lists only in-frame clones, some missing. The table lists roughly 100,000 clones, 90% of them singletons, with 26% in the top ten. The data originate from a study of T cell responses to AZD1222 COVID-19 vaccine. General study findings and limits: Researchers took repertoire samples only after the peak T cell response had come. Spike-spanning, vaccine-associated CD4 TCRs were dominant at 160-218 and 743-854.

This chain uses TRBV4-3 with TRBJ1-3, with TRBD1 matching 8 bases. Source: peripheral blood, taken on day 0 of AZD1222 vaccination. The source of this sequence is an adult in good health. CDR3 DNA: TGCGCCAGCAGCCAAGATTACAGGGGGGTTGGAAACACCATATATTTT. Its translation is CASSQDYRGVGNTIYF.